This passage covers 2 T cell receptor beta chains from one sample sequenced in a study of blood T cell repertoires in COVID-19. Profiled with immunoSEQ multiplex PCR; TCRdb holds only in-frame clones, not every one. The data show some 160,000 clones, roughly 83% seen once. Material for sequencing was peripheral blood. Source of these receptors: a human donor in a cohort sampled during active COVID-19.

This chain uses TRBV6-5 with TRBJ1-2; tentatively, D is TRBD1 (6 bases). Germline CDR1 and CDR2: MNHEY and SVGAGI. This CDR3 is 11 amino acids long. Trimming removed 6 bases at V and 12 bases at J, with 14 bases between. The CDR3 loop is CASRDVRDNTF. The CDR3 DNA reads as TGTGCCAGCAGAGACGTTCGGGACAACACCTTC.

As for this clone: This same CDR3 is encoded by further DNA sequences in the sample. The gene calls are TRBV11-1 and TRBJ2-7, with 10 bases aligning to TRBD1. The V and J ends lost 5 bases and 4 bases, in that order; junction bases with no gene match: 5. The CDR3 consists of 14 residues. CDR1 is SGHAT, CDR2 FQDESV, per germline (reference sequence). The CDR3 bases are TGTGCCAGCAGCGTAGACAGGGGGCTATACGAGCAGTACTTC. Protein product: CASSVDRGLYEQYF.